Listed below are T cell receptor beta chains from one sample, sequenced in a study of shared T cell receptors in the human thymus. This table comes from immunoSEQ multiplex PCR, and its TCRdb copy is limited to in-frame clones, with some not included. Of about 660,000 clones listed, 70% to 90% are singletons. This sample was shared with a second study, whose subject was human thymus T cells.

The source material was thymocytes. The receptors shown here come from a boy younger than two with a congenital heart defect. Both conserved end residues are part of each CDR3. D genes are given only for firm matches. Clone size is given for some rows only: seen once, a few or many times, or a class if the clone is expanded.

j_call v_call d_call clone_size cdr3_aa cdr3_nt
TRBJ1-2 TRBV6-4 . . CASSDSKGVGGYTF TGTGCCAGCAGTGACTCGAAGGGAGTAGGTGGCTACACCTTC
TRBJ1-3 TRBV14 . . CASSQVRQPIHSGNTIYF TGTGCCAGCAGCCAAGTTAGACAACCGATCCACTCTGGAAACACCATATATTTT
TRBJ2-5 TRBV5-6 . . CASSLWIPPAGRETQYF TGTGCCAGCAGCTTGTGGATCCCCCCGGCAGGGAGGGAGACCCAGTACTTC
TRBJ1-1 TRBV28 . . CASSSGTRRWAFF TGTGCCAGCAGTTCCGGGACTCGCCGATGGGCTTTCTTT
TRBJ1-2 TRBV5-1 TRBD1 . CASSFPDRGPLLANYGYTF TGCGCCAGCAGCTTCCCGGACAGGGGGCCCTTACTAGCTAACTATGGCTACACCTTC
TRBJ2-3 TRBV7-9 . once CASSSRTKTDTQYF TGTGCCAGCAGCTCCCGGACTAAAACAGATACGCAGTATTTT
TRBJ2-7 TRBV5-1 TRBD2 . CASSLIAGLHPPSYEQYF TGCGCCAGCAGCTTGATAGCGGGCCTACACCCTCCCTCCTACGAGCAGTACTTC
TRBJ2-3 TRBV4-2 . . CASSPRGVSGTDTQYF TGTGCCAGCAGCCCCCGGGGTGTTAGCGGAACAGATACGCAGTATTTT
TRBJ2-7 TRBV20-1 TRBD1 . CAGDSSYEQYF TGCGCTGGGGACAGCTCCTACGAGCAGTACTTC
TRBJ2-1 TRBV29-1 . . CSVYSDPSSYNEQFF TGCAGCGTATATTCTGACCCTAGCTCCTACAATGAGCAGTTCTTC
TRBJ2-5 TRBV6-1 TRBD2 . CASSLAEETQYF TGTGCCAGCTCCCTAGCGGAAGAGACCCAGTACTTC
TRBJ1-1 TRBV5-1 . . CASSLVGERREMNTEAFF TGCGCCAGCAGCTTAGTAGGGGAAAGGCGTGAGATGAACACTGAAGCTTTCTTT
TRBJ2-3 TRBV28 TRBD2 . CASIPTSGSWASTDTQYF TGTGCCAGCATCCCCACTAGCGGGAGTTGGGCTAGCACAGATACGCAGTATTTT
TRBJ1-1 TRBV4-3 . . CASSPTRRDTEAFF TGCGCCAGCAGCCCGACCCGCAGGGACACTGAAGCTTTCTTT
TRBJ1-6 TRBV15 TRBD1 . CATSILFGQASPLHF TGTGCCACCAGCATCTTATTCGGACAGGCTTCACCCCTCCACTTT
TRBJ2-7 TRBV19 TRBD2 . CASSGPGLAGGVEQYF TGTGCCAGTAGTGGACCGGGACTAGCGGGAGGGGTTGAGCAGTACTTC
TRBJ2-2 TRBV27 TRBD2 . CASSSGLAENTGELFF TGTGCCAGCAGTTCCGGACTAGCGGAAAACACCGGGGAGCTGTTTTTT
TRBJ1-5 TRBV19 . . CASNGWTEGSTSNQPQHF TGTGCCAGTAATGGATGGACTGAGGGCAGCACAAGCAATCAGCCCCAGCATTTT
TRBJ1-1 TRBV6-5 TRBD1 . CASSYWDRGTEAFF TGTGCCAGCAGTTACTGGGACAGGGGCACTGAAGCTTTCTTT
TRBJ1-4 TRBV15 . . CATKRQDHKTNEKLFF TGTGCCACCAAACGACAGGACCATAAAACTAATGAAAAACTGTTTTTT
TRBJ2-7 TRBV4-3 . . CASSQDPLCEQYF TGCGCCAGCAGCCAAGACCCACTCTGCGAGCAGTACTTC
TRBJ2-7 TRBV7-2 . . CASSPATPSYEQYF TGTGCCAGCAGCCCGGCGACTCCCTCCTACGAGCAGTACTTC
TRBJ2-7 TRBV5-6 . . CASSWGGASSYEQYF TGTGCCAGCAGCTGGGGGGGGGCGAGCTCCTACGAGCAGTACTTC
TRBJ2-7 TRBV7-8 TRBD2 . CASSFLGLAGGPGSEQYF TGTGCCAGCAGCTTCCTGGGACTAGCGGGAGGGCCGGGGTCCGAGCAGTACTTC
TRBJ1-2 TRBV7-8 TRBD1 once CASSPDGGQGARGYTF TGTGCCAGCAGCCCGGACGGCGGACAGGGGGCGAGAGGCTACACCTTC
TRBJ2-1 TRBV15 TRBD2 few CATSRVRPSGSSDEQFF TGTGCCACCAGCAGAGTCCGCCCTAGCGGGAGTTCTGATGAGCAGTTCTTC
TRBJ2-5 TRBV5-6 TRBD2 . CASSWGLAGGPQETQYF TGTGCCAGCAGCTGGGGACTAGCGGGAGGGCCTCAAGAGACCCAGTACTTC
TRBJ2-7 TRBV4-1 TRBD2 . CASSQVLAGTYEQYF TGCGCCAGCAGCCAAGTACTAGCGGGAACCTACGAGCAGTACTTC
TRBJ2-3 TRBV5-5 . . CASSLTRQGTDTQYF TGTGCCAGCAGCTTGACTCGTCAGGGCACAGATACGCAGTATTTT
TRBJ2-4 TRBV7-2 TRBD2 . CASSLVSRDYWEYF TGTGCCAGCAGCTTAGTGTCCCGGGACTATTGGGAGTACTTC
TRBJ2-2 TRBV30 TRBD2 . CAWLTSGRAPGELFF TGTGCCTGGCTGACTAGCGGGAGGGCCCCCGGGGAGCTGTTTTTT
TRBJ2-3 TRBV19 . . CASSRQYSTDTQYF TGTGCCAGTAGTAGGCAGTATAGCACAGATACGCAGTATTTT
TRBJ2-7 TRBV11-3 TRBD1 . CASGRTGFYEQYF TGTGCCAGCGGCCGGACAGGCTTCTACGAGCAGTACTTC
TRBJ1-4 TRBV7-2 TRBD1 . CASSLVAGGSNEKLFF TGTGCCAGCAGCTTAGTGGCAGGGGGCAGTAATGAAAAACTGTTTTTT
TRBJ1-4 TRBV7-9 . . CASSLGRGDLEKLFF TGTGCCAGCAGCTTAGGACGAGGAGATCTGGAAAAACTGTTTTTT
TRBJ2-7 TRBV2 . . CASSAKPYEQYF TGTGCCAGCAGTGCCAAGCCCTACGAGCAGTACTTC
TRBJ2-1 TRBV28 TRBD1 . CASSFAGTGVDEQFF TGTGCCAGCAGTTTCGCCGGGACAGGGGTGGATGAGCAGTTCTTC
TRBJ2-3 TRBV6-1 . . CASSEFSGVVDTQYF TGTGCCAGCAGTGAATTTAGCGGAGTGGTAGATACGCAGTATTTT
TRBJ2-1 TRBV11-2 . . CASSFKVVTGNPNEQFF TGTGCCAGCAGCTTCAAAGTTGTGACGGGGAACCCGAATGAGCAGTTCTTC
TRBJ2-1 TRBV27 . . CASSLGRDNEQFF TGTGCCAGCAGTTTAGGGAGAGACAATGAGCAGTTCTTC
TRBJ2-3 TRBV7-9 . . CASSTPLPPQTQYF TGTGCCAGCAGCACCCCACTACCCCCTCAGACGCAGTATTTT
TRBJ2-4 TRBV27 TRBD1 . CASSASGDRVLLGGIQYF TGTGCCAGCAGTGCCTCCGGGGACAGGGTCTTGCTCGGCGGCATTCAGTACTTC
TRBJ2-2 TRBV4-2 . . CASSRRLGGTNTGELFF TGTGCCAGCAGCCGGCGGTTGGGGGGAACGAACACCGGGGAGCTGTTTTTT
TRBJ2-3 TRBV11-2 TRBD2 . CASSSRGGVPGLADTQYF TGTGCCAGCAGCTCCCGGGGGGGGGTGCCAGGGCTGGCAGATACGCAGTATTTT
TRBJ1-2 TRBV6-6 . . CASSLRDTTNYGYTF TGTGCCAGCAGTCTTCGAGACACCACTAACTATGGCTACACCTTC
TRBJ2-7 TRBV6-6 TRBD2 . CASRTQREGYEQYF TGTGCCAGCAGGACCCAGCGGGAGGGTTACGAGCAGTACTTC
TRBJ2-2 TRBV10-3 TRBD1 . CAIRPRTGANTGELFF TGTGCCATCAGACCGAGGACAGGGGCGAACACCGGGGAGCTGTTTTTT
TRBJ2-1 TRBV6-6 TRBD2 . CASREVASGYNEQFF TGTGCCAGCAGGGAAGTGGCTAGCGGATACAATGAGCAGTTCTTC
TRBJ2-7 TRBV5-6 TRBD2 . CASSLTSGSPVEAEQYF TGTGCCAGCAGCCTGACTAGCGGGAGCCCCGTAGAAGCCGAGCAGTACTTC
TRBJ2-7 TRBV28 TRBD2 . CASSLWTSASYEQYF TGTGCCAGCAGTTTATGGACTAGCGCCTCCTACGAGCAGTACTTC
TRBJ2-5 TRBV7-2 . . CASRRQETQYF TGTGCCAGCAGGCGTCAAGAGACCCAGTACTTC
TRBJ1-5 TRBV9 TRBD1 . CASSAGTGENQPQHF TGTGCCAGCAGCGCCGGGACAGGGGAAAATCAGCCCCAGCATTTT